The 5 T cell receptor beta chains presented below share a single source sample, sequenced in a study of blood T cell repertoires in COVID-19. Only in-frame clones appear in the TCRdb table, and some are missing; sequencing was by immunoSEQ multiplex PCR. The sample has roughly 70,000 clones, about four fifths seen once. The sequenced material came from peripheral blood. The receptor source for this set is a human donor in a cohort sampled during active COVID-19.

The chain combines TRBV3-1 (or the pseudogene TRBV3-2) with TRBJ2-7; 7 bases align to TRBD2. Germline V CDR1 and CDR2: LGHDT, YNNKEL (reference sequence). Trimming cost V 0 bases and J 11 bases; bases outside gene matches: 7. This CDR3 has 13 residues. CDR3 sequence reads: CASSQDPRGREYF. The CDR3, as DNA: TGTGCCAGCAGCCAAGATCCCCGGGGGAGGGAGTACTTC.

The chain couples TRBV4-2 to TRBJ2-3, with TRBD2 matching over 7 bases. From germline, CDR1 is LGHNA and CDR2 YNFKEQ. The CDR3 loop spans 16 amino acids. J lost 2 bases, V lost 3 bases, and 8 bases had no gene match. CDR3 region: CASSQTWGRATDTQYF. The DNA of the CDR3 is TGTGCCAGCAGCCAGACCTGGGGGAGGGCCACAGATACGCAGTATTTT.

The rearrangement joins TRBV7-9 to TRBJ1-2; D is perhaps TRBD1 (6 bases). From germline, CDR1 is SEHNR and CDR2 FQNEAQ (reference sequence). The V and J ends lost 5 bases and 6 bases respectively, with 16 bases between them. This CDR3 has 14 residues. The CDR3 sequence: CASSPGQGPNGYTF. Written as DNA, the CDR3 is TGTGCCAGCAGCCCAGGTCAGGGGCCGAATGGCTACACCTTC.

This rearrangement joins TRBV6-5 to TRBJ2-3; the D is unclear. From germline, CDR1 is MNHEY and CDR2 SVGAGI. Between the trimmed V and J ends, which lost 6 bases and 3 bases, there was a span of 7 bases. This CDR3 region has 12 residues. The DNA for the CDR3 is TGTGCCAGCAGGACTGGGACAGATACGCAGTATTTT. Protein sequence: CASRTGTDTQYF.

This clone came up once. The rearrangement links TRBV2 to TRBJ1-4, with a possible D match to TRBD1 (5 bases). From germline, CDR1 is SNHLY and CDR2 FYNNEI. Trimming took 6 bases from V and 6 from J, leaving 11 bases between them. CDR3 length: 13 amino acids. CDR3 nucleotide sequence: TGTGCCAGCAGGTCCAGGGTTGATGAAAAACTGTTTTTT. It translates to CASRSRVDEKLFF. Together with reference TRBV2 and TRBJ1-4, the CDR3 gives the full variable domain: EPEVTQTPSHQVTQMGQEVILRCVPISNHLYFYWYRQILGQKVEFLVSFYNNEISEKSEIFDDQFSVERPDGSNFTLKIRSTKLEDSAMYFCASRSRVDEKLFFGSGTQLSVL.